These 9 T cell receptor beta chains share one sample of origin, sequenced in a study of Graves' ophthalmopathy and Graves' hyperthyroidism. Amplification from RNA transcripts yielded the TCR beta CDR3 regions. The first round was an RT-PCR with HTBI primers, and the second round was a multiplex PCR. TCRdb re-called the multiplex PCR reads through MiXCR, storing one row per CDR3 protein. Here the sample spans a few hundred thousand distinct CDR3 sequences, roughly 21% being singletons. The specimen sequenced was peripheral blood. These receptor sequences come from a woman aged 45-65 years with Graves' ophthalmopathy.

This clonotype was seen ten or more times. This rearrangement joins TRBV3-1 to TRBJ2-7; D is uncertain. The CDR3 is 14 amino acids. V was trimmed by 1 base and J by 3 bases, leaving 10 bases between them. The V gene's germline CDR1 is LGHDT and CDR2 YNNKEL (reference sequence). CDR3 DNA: TGTGCCAGCAGCCAAGGACCGAGGAACTACGAGCAGTACTTC. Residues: CASSQGPRNYEQYF.

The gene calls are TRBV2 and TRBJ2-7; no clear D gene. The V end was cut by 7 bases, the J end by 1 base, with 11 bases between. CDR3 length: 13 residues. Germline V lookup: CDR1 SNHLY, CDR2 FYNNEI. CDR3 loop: CASTLLESYEQYF. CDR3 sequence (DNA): TGTGCCAGCACTCTTCTGGAGTCCTACGAGCAGTACTTC. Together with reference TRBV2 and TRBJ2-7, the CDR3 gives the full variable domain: EPEVTQTPSHQVTQMGQEVILRCVPISNHLYFYWYRQILGQKVEFLVSFYNNEISEKSEIFDDQFSVERPDGSNFTLKIRSTKLEDSAMYFCASTLLESYEQYFGPGTRLTVT.

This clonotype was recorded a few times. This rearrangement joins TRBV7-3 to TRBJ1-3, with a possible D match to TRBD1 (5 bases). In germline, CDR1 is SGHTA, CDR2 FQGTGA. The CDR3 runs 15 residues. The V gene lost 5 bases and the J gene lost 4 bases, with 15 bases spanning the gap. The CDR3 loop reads CASSQRGDPGNTIYF. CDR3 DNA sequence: TGTGCCAGCAGCCAAAGAGGGGATCCGGGAAACACCATATATTTT.

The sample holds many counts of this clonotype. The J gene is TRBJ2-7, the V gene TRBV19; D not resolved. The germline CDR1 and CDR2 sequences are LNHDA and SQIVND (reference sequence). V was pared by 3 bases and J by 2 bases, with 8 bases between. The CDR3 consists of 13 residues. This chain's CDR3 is CASSMADAYEQYF. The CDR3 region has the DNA TGTGCCAGTAGTATGGCTGACGCCTACGAGCAGTACTTC.

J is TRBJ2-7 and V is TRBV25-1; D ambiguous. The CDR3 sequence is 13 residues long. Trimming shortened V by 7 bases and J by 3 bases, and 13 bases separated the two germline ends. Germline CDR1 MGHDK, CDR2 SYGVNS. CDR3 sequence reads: CASTPSWDYEQYF. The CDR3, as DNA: TGTGCCAGCACCCCCTCTTGGGACTACGAGCAGTACTTC.

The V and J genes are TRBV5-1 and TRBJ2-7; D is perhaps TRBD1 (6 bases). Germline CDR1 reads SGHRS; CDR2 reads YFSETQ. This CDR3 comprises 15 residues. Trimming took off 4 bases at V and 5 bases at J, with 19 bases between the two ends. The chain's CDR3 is CASSATGPARHEQYF. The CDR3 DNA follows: TGCGCCAGCAGCGCGACAGGACCCGCAAGACACGAGCAGTACTTC.

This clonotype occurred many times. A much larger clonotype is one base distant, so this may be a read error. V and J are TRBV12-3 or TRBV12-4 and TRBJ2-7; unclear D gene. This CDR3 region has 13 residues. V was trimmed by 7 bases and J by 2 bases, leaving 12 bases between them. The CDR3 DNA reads TGTGCCAGCAAGGACGGACGAACCTACGAGCAGTACTTC. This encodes CASKDGRTYEQYF.

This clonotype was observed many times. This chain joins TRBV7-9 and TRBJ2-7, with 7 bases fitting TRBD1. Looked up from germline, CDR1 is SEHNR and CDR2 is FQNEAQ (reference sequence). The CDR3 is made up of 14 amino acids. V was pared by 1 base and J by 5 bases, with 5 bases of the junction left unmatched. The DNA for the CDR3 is TGTGCCAGCAGCTTAGACAGGGGCCGTAACGAGCAGTACTTC. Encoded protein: CASSLDRGRNEQYF.

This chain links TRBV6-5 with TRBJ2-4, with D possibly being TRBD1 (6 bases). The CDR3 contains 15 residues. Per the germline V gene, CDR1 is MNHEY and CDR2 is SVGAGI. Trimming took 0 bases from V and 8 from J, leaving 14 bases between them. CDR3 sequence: CASSYSKGSGDIQYF. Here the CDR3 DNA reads TGTGCCAGCAGTTACTCGAAAGGGTCAGGGGACATTCAGTACTTC.